The source of this T cell receptor beta chain is a study of a mutant IDH1 vaccine in newly diagnosed glioma. Study background: There were roughly 60% males and around 40% females among treated patients, whose mean age was approximately 41 years. Study-wide results and caveats: With respect to changes in top peripheral T cell clonotypes, pseudoprogression seemed unrelated. In around 93% of patients, immune responses induced by the vaccine occurred.

The protocol was immunoSEQ multiplex PCR, while the TCRdb copy is restricted to in-frame clones and leaves out a portion. The sample contains about 98,000 clones, roughly 90% of which appear only once. To note about this clone: Its antigen is currently unknown.

Time point indicated: baseline, week 1 (first vaccination visit). Treatment of the sample: pre-vaccination baseline after standard-of-care therapy. Diagnosis in the donors showed new WHO grade 3 or 4 astrocytomas that were IDH1-mutant and ATRX-lost. The germline CDR1 and CDR2 sequences are MNHEY and SVGAGI. Trimming cost V 6 bases and J 5 bases, with 13 bases left between them. The CDR3 has 13 amino acids. The clonotype originates from a woman aged 50 to 65 with glioma. The V gene is TRBV6-5, the J gene TRBJ1-1; D possibly corresponds to TRBD1 (5 bases). Sample: PBMCs, taken from a glioma patient treated with radiotherapy, temozolomide or both. The CDR3 DNA sequence: TGTGCCAGCAGAACAGGATCGGGGACTGAAGCTTTCTTT. This sequence encodes CASRTGSGTEAFF.